This T cell receptor beta chain comes out of a study of T cell responses to AZD1222 COVID-19 vaccine. General study findings and limits: All repertoire sampling was performed exclusively after the peak T cell response.

Notes on this clone: Its antigen is not known.

Second-dose timings of about 4 or about 12 weeks were pooled. Repertoires were generated with immunoSEQ multiplex PCR, while TCRdb's copy carries only in-frame clones and drops some. This table holds fewer than 130,000 clones, roughly 90% found once. The V gene lost 1 base and the J gene lost 0 bases, with 7 bases spanning the gap. The CDR3 totals 14 residues. Germline loops: CDR1 MNHEY, CDR2 SMNVEV (reference sequence). V and J are TRBV27 and TRBJ2-7; no clear D gene. The receptor was derived from an adult who received the AZD1222 COVID-19 vaccine. Material: peripheral blood, obtained 28 days after the second AZD1222 dose. CDR3 coding DNA: TGTGCCAGCAGTTTATTGTGGGGCTCCTACGAGCAGTACTTC. Its protein product is CASSLLWGSYEQYF.